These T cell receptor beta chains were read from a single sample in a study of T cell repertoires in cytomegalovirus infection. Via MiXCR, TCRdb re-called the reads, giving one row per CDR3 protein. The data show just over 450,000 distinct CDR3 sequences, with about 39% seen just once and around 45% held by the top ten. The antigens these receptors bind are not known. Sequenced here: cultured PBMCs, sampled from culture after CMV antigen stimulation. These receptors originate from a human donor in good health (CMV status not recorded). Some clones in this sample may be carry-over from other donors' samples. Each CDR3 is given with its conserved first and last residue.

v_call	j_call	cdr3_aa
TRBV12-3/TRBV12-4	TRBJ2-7	CASSPRQGIYEQYF
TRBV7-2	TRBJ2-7	CASSFVTGNEQYF
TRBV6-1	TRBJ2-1	CASRPRHQHNEQFF
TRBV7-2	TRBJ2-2	CASSLVQSTGELFF
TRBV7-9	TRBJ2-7	CASRPRGRLGNEQYF
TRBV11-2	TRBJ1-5	CASSKGLAQPQHF
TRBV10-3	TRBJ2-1	CAISESDSGNEQFF
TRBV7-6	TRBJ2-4	CASSEIAGDAKNIQYF
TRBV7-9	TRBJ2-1	CASSFAGTRNEQFF
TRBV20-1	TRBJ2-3	CSARFGSTDTQYF
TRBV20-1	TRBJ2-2	CSAATQGFIRELFF
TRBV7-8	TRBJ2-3	CASSFKLSGGPYGDTQYF
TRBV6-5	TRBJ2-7	CASSYSGLAGGGRYEQYF
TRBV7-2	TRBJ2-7	CASSLVLTYEQYF
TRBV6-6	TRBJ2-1	CASSLAGGLDSSYNEQFF
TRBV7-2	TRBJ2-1	CASSLGQGTYNEQFF
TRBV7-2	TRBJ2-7	CASGGGGYEQYF
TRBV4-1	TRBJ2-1	CASSQVEGGRNYEQFF
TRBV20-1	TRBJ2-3	CSAISSGTTDTQYF
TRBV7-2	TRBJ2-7	CASRKRETYEQYF
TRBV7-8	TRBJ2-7	CASSPVGGQGAKIGRYEQYF
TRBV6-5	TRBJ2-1	CASSSRDRGVAGADNEQFF
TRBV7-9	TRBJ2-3	CASSLPGTSVLTDTQYF
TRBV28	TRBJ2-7	CASSLAGGRSEQYF
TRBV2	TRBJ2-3	CASSDRRAIVGGTQYF
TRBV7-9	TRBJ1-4	CASNIGAEKLFF
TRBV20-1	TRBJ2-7	CSASTARIYEQYF
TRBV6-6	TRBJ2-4	CASSYEDGGGKKAKNIQYF
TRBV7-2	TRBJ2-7	CASSKQGHTYEQYF
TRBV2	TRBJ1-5	CASSGVSQNQPQHF
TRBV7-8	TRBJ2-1	CASSLAGWVEQFF
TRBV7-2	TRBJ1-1	CASSLEIADTEAFF
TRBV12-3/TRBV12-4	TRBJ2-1	CASSLAPGQGVF
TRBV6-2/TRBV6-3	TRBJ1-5	CASSYGKNQPQHF
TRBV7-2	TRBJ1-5	CASSLGTGMGNQPQHF
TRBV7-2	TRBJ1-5	CASSLWVDQPQHF
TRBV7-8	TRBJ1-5	CASSLELDGNQPQHF
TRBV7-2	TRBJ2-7	CASSLRQGAMEQYF
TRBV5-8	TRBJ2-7	CASSWTSGGSRLLYEQYF
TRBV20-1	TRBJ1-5	CSAVLGQPIYSNQPQHF
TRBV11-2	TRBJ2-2	CASRSPRGTGELFF
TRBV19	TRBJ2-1	CASSIRGLVGNNEQFF
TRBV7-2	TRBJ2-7	CASSLVGGGGSYEQYF
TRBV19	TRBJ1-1	CASLKPENTEAFF